This is a list of T cell receptor beta chains from one sample in a study of T cells in Graves' hyperthyroidism and ophthalmopathy. In TCRdb, the multiplex PCR reads were re-called with MiXCR into one record per CDR3 protein. The table has fewer than 450,000 distinct CDR3 sequences, more than 12% seen once. Source material: blood. These receptors all stem from a man aged 50-60 years with Graves' ophthalmopathy. Both conserved end residues are trimmed from each CDR3.

V	J	CDR3
TRBV6-1	TRBJ1-1	ASRANRGSNTEAF
TRBV6-1	TRBJ1-4	ASRWTQVGEKLF
TRBV18	TRBJ2-1	ASSQSSGNIYNEQF
TRBV5-1	TRBJ2-7	ASGRQGAEQY
TRBV28	TRBJ2-1	ASTTGTSGSYNEQF
TRBV5-6	TRBJ1-5	ASSLGGTVSWPQH
TRBV29-1	TRBJ2-1	SSGSYNEQF
TRBV5-1	TRBJ1-5	ASSWNQPQH
TRBV2	TRBJ1-2	ASSGDRGLDGYT
TRBV20-1	TRBJ2-3	SASGRAGTDTQY
TRBV9	TRBJ1-1	ASSIGPAGTEAF
TRBV11-1	TRBJ1-2	ASSLGGGSGYT